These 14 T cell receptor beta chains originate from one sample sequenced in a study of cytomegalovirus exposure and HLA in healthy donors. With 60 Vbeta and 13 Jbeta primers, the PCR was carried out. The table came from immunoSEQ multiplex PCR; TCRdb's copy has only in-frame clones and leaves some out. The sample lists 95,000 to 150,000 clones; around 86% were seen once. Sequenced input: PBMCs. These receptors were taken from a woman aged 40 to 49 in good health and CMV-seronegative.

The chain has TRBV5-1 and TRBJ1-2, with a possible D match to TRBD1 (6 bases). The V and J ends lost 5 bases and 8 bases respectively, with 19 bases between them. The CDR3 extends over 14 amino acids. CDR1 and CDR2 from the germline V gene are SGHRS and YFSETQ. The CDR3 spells CASRVNYGGGGYTF. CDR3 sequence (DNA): TGCGCCAGCAGGGTCAACTATGGCGGGGGCGGCTACACCTTC.

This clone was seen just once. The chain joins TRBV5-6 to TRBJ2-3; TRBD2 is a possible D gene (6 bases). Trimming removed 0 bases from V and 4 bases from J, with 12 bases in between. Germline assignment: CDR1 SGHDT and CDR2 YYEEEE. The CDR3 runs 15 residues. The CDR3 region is CASSLVRGTADTQYF. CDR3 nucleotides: TGTGCCAGCAGCTTGGTTCGGGGGACCGCAGATACGCAGTATTTT. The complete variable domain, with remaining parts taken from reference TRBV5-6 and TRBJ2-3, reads DAGVTQSPTHLIKTRGQQVTLRCSPKSGHDTVSWYQQALGQGPQFIFQYYEEEERQRGNFPDRFSGHQFPNYSSELNVNALLLGDSALYLCASSLVRGTADTQYFGPGTRLTVL.

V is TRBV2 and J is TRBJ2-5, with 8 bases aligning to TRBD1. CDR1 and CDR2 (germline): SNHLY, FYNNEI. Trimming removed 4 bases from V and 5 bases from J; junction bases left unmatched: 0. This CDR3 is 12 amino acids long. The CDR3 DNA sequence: TGTGCCAGCAGTGGGACAGGGGAGACCCAGTACTTC. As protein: CASSGTGETQYF.

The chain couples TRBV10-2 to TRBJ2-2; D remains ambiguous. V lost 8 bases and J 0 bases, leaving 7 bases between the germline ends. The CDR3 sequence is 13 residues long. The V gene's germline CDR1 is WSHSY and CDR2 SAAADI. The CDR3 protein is CASVYANTGELFF. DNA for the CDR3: TGCGCCAGCGTATATGCGAACACCGGGGAGCTGTTTTTT.

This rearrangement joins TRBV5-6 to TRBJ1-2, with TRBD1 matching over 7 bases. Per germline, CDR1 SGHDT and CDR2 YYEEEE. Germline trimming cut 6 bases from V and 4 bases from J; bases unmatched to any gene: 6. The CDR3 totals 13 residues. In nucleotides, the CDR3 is TGTGCCAGCAAGGGGGCCCCTACCTATGGCTACACCTTC. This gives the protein CASKGAPTYGYTF.

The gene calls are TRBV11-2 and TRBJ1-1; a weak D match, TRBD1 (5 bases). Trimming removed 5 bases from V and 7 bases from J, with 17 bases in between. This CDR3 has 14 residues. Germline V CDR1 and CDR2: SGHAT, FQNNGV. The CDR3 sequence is CASSQLGGEGEAFF. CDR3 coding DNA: TGTGCCAGCAGCCAATTGGGAGGGGAAGGTGAAGCTTTCTTT. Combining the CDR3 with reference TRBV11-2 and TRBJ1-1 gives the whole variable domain EAGVAQSPRYKIIEKRQSVAFWCNPISGHATLYWYQQILGQGPKLLIQFQNNGVVDDSQLPKDRFSAERLKGVDSTLKIQPAKLEDSAVYLCASSQLGGEGEAFFGQGTRLTVV.

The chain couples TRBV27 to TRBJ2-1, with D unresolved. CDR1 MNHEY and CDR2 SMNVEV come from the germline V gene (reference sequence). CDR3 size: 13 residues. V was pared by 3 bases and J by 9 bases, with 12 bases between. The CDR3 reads CASSLSRFGEQFF. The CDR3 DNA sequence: TGTGCCAGCAGTTTGTCTAGGTTCGGTGAGCAGTTCTTC.

The CDR3 DNA reads as TGCAGCGTTGGAAGCGTGTGGGTCCACGAGCAGTACTTC. Its translation is CSVGSVWVHEQYF. The chain is built from TRBV29-1 and TRBJ2-7; D is unclear. The V and J ends lost 4 bases and 5 bases respectively, with 15 bases between them. Germline V CDR1 and CDR2: SQVTM, ANQGSEA. This CDR3 has 13 amino acids.

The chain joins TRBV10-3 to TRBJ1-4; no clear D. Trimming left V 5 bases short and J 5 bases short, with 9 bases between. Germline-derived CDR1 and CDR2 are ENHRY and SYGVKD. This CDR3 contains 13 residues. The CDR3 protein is CAISPYQNEKLFF. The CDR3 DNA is TGTGCCATCAGTCCATACCAGAATGAAAAACTGTTTTTT.

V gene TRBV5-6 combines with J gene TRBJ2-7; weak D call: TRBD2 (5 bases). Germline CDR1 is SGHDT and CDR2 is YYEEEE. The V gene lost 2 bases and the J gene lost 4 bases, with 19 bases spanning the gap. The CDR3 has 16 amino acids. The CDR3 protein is CASSFFGKSSEYEQYF. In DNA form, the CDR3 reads TGTGCCAGCAGCTTCTTCGGGAAGTCTTCCGAATACGAGCAGTACTTC.

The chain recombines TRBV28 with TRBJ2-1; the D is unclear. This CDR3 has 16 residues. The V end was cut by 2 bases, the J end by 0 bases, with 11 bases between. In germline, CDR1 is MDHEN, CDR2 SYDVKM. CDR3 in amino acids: CASSLPSGSSYNEQFF. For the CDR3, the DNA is TGTGCCAGCAGTTTACCGTCCGGTAGCTCCTACAATGAGCAGTTCTTC.

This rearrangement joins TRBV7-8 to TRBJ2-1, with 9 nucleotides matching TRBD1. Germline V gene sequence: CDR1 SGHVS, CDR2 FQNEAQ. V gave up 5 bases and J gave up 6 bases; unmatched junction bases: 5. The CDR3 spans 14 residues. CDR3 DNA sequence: TGTGCCAGCAGCAAACAGGGGGCTGGCAATGAGCAGTTCTTC. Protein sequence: CASSKQGAGNEQFF.

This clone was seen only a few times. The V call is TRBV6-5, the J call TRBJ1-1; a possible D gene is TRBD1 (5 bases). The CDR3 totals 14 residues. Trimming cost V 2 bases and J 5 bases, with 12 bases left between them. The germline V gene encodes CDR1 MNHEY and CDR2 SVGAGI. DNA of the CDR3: TGTGCCAGCAGTTACGAAGACAGAGGAACTGAAGCTTTCTTT. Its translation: CASSYEDRGTEAFF.

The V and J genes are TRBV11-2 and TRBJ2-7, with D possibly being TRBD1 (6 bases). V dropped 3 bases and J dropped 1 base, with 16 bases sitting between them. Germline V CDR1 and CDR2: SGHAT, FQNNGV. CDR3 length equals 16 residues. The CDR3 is CASSFFNDRKSYEQYF. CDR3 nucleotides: TGTGCCAGCAGCTTCTTTAACGACAGGAAATCCTACGAGCAGTACTTC.